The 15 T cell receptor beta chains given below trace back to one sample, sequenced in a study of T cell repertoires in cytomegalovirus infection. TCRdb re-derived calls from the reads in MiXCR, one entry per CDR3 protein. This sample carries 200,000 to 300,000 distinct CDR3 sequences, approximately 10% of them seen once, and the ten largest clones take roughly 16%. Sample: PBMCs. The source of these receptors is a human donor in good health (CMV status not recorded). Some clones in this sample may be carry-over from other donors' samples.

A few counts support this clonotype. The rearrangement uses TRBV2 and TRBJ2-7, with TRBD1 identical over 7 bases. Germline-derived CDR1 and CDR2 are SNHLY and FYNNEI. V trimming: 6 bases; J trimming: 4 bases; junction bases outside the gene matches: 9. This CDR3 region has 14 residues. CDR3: CASRKGTDLYEQYF. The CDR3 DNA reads TGTGCCAGCAGAAAAGGGACAGACCTATACGAGCAGTACTTC. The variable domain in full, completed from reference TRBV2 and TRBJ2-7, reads EPEVTQTPSHQVTQMGQEVILRCVPISNHLYFYWYRQILGQKVEFLVSFYNNEISEKSEIFDDQFSVERPDGSNFTLKIRSTKLEDSAMYFCASRKGTDLYEQYFGPGTRLTVT.

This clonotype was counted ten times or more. The CDR3 reads CSVASGGITDTQYF. The CDR3 coding sequence is TGCAGCGTTGCGAGCGGGGGTATCACAGATACGCAGTATTTT. The rearrangement uses TRBV29-1 and TRBJ2-3, with 8 bases fitting TRBD2. V lost 4 bases to trimming and J lost 2 bases; unmatched junction nucleotides: 5. This CDR3 has 14 amino acids. Looked up from germline, CDR1 is SQVTM and CDR2 is ANQGSEA.

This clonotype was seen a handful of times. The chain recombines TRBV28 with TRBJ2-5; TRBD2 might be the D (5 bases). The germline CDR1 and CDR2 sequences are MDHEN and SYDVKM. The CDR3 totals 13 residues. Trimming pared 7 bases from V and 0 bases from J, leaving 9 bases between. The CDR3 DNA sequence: TGTGCCAGCACTCCCGGGAACCAAGAGACCCAGTACTTC. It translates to CASTPGNQETQYF.

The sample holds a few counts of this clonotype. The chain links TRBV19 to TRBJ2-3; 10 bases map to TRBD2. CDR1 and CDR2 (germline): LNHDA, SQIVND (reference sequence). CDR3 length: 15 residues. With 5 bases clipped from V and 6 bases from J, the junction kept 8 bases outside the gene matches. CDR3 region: CASSPASGRLDTQYF. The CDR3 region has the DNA TGTGCCAGTAGTCCCGCTAGCGGGAGATTGGATACGCAGTATTTT.

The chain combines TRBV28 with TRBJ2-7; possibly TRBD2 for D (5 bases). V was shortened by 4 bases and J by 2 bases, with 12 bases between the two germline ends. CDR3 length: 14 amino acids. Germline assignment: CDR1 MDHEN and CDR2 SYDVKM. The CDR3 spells CASSYGEWTYEQYF. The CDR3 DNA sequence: TGTGCCAGCAGTTACGGGGAGTGGACCTACGAGCAGTACTTC.

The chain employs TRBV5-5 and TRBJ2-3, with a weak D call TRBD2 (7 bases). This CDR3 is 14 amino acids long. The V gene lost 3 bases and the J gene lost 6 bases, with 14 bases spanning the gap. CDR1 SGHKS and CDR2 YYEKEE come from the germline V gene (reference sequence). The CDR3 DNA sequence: TGTGCCAGCAGCTCCCTACAGGGAGGGGATACGCAGTATTTT. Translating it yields CASSSLQGGDTQYF.

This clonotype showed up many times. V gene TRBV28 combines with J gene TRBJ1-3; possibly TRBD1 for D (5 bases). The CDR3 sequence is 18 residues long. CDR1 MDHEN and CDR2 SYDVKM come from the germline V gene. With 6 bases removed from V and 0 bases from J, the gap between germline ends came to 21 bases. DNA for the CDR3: TGTGCCAGCAGAGACAGCCTGAGGAGGGCCGACTCTGGAAACACCATATATTTT. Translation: CASRDSLRRADSGNTIYF.

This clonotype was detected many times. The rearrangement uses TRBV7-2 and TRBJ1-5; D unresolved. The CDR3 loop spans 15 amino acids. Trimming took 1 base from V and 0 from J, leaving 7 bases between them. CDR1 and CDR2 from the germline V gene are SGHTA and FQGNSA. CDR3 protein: CASSLEGLSNQPQHF. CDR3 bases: TGTGCCAGCAGCTTAGAAGGCCTTAGCAATCAGCCCCAGCATTTT.

CDR3 loop: CASSPTSGTRYEQYF. In DNA, the CDR3 is TGTGCCAGCAGCCCTACTAGCGGGACAAGGTACGAGCAGTACTTC. This chain connects TRBV7-2 to TRBJ2-7; 10 bases line up with TRBD2. Germline CDR1 reads SGHTA; CDR2 reads FQGNSA. J was trimmed by 4 bases and V by 5 bases; bases with no gene match: 8. The CDR3 runs 15 residues. Full variable domain (remainder filled in from reference TRBV7-2 and TRBJ2-7): GAGVSQSPSNKVTEKGKDVELRCDPISGHTALYWYRQSLGQGLEFLIYFQGNSAPDKSGLPSDRFSAERTGGSVSTLTIQRTQQEDSAVYLCASSPTSGTRYEQYFGPGTRLTVT.

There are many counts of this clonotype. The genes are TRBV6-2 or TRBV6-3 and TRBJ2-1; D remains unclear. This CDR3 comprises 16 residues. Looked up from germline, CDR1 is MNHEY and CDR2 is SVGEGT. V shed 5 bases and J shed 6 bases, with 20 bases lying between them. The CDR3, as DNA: TGTGCCAGCAGTCCGTTGGGCTGGGCAGGCGCCAATGAGCAGTTCTTC. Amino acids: CASSPLGWAGANEQFF.

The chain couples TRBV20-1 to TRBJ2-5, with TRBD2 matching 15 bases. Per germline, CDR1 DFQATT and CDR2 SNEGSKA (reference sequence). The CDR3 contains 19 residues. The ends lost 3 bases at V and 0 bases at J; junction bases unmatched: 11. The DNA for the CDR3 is TGCAGTGCTAGGGGACCGGGACTAGCGGGAGGTGGGAACCAAGAGACCCAGTACTTC. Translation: CSARGPGLAGGGNQETQYF.

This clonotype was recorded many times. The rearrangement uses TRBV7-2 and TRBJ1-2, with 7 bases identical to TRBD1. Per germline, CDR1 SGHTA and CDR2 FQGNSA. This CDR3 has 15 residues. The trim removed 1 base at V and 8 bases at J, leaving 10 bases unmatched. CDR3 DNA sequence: TGTGCCAGCAGCTTAGTCCCAGAGCCAGGGGGGGGCTACACCTTC. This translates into CASSLVPEPGGGYTF.

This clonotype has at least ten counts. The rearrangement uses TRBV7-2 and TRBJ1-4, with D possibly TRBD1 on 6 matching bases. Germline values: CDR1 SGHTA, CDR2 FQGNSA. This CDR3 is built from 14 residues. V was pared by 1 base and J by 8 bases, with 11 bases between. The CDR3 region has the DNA TGTGCCAGCAGCTTAGGGGGGCTGAGGGAAAAACTGTTTTTT. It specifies CASSLGGLREKLFF.

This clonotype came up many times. The CDR3 reads CASTKSKGNYGYTF. For the CDR3, the DNA is TGTGCCAGCACCAAATCTAAGGGAAACTATGGCTACACCTTC. The V call is TRBV12-3 or TRBV12-4, the J call TRBJ1-2; D remains unclear. V lost 7 bases, J lost 2 bases, and 14 bases lay in between. The length of the CDR3 is 14 residues.

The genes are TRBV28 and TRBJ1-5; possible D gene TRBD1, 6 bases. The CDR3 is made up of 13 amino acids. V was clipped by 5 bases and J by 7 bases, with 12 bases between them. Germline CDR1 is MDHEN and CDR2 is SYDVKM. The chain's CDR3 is CASSPGDWQPQHF. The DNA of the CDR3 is TGTGCCAGCAGTCCAGGGGATTGGCAGCCCCAGCATTTT.